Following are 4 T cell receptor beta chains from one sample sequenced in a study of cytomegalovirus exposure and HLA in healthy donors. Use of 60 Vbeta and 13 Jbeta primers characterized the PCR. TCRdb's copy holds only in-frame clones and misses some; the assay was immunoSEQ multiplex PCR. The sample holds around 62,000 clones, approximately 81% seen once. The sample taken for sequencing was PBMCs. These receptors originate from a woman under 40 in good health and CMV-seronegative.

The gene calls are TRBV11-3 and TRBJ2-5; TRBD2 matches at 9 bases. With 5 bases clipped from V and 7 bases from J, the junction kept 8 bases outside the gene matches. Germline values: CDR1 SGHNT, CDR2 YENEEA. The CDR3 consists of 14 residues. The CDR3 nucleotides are TGTGCCAGCAGCACCGGACTAGCGACCACGACCCAGTACTTC. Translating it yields CASSTGLATTTQYF.

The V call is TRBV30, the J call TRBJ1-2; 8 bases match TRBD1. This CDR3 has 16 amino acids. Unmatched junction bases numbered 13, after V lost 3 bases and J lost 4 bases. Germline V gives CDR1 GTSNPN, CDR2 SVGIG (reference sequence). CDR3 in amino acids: CAWRRTGTGPRYGYTF. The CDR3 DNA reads TGTGCCTGGAGGAGAACTGGGACAGGTCCCCGCTATGGCTACACCTTC. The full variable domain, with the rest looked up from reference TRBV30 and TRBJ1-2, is SQTIHQWPATLVQPVGSPLSLECTVEGTSNPNLYWYRQAAGRGLQLLFYSVGIGQISSEVPQNLSASRPQDRQFILSSKKLLLSDSGFYLCAWRRTGTGPRYGYTFGSGTRLTVV.

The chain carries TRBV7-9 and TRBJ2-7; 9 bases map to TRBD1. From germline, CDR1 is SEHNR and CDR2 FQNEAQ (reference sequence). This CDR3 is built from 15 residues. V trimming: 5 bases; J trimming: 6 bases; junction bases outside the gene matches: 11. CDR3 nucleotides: TGTGCCAGCAGCGTACAGGGGGCGCTTCAGTCCGAGCAGTACTTC. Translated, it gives CASSVQGALQSEQYF.

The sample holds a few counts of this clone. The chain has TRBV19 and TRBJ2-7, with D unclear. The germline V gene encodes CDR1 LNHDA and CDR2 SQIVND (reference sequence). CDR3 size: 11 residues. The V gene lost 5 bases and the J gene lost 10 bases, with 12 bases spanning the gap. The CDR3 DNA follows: TGTGCCAGTAGTTTGCCTGGGCGACAGTACTTC. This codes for CASSLPGRQYF.